One sample yielded the 28 T cell receptor beta chains listed below, sequenced in a study of T cells after posttransplantation cyclophosphamide. A marrow graft followed busulfan-fludarabine conditioning, with cyclophosphamide on days +3 and +4. The method was immunoSEQ multiplex PCR; TCRdb's version includes in-frame clones alone and lacks a portion of them. In total the sample includes under 25,000 clones, none of them seen once. The material was PBMCs, obtained after allogeneic stem cell transplant with posttransplant cyclophosphamide. Source of these receptors: a male patient in his late teens or twenties who received an allogeneic stem cell transplant from a related donor, was CMV-positive, and had no GVHD. Some T cells may be provided by the graft donor.

This clone was detected many times. The chain couples TRBV29-1 to TRBJ1-1; 12 nucleotides align to TRBD1. Germline V CDR1 and CDR2: SQVTM, ANQGSEA. Losses at the gene ends were 4 bases for V and 5 bases for J; bases not matched to a gene: 8. The CDR3 length is 15 residues. The CDR3 DNA reads TGCAGCGTTGCCGGGACAGGGGGCCGCCTGACTGAAGCTTTCTTT. Translating gives CSVAGTGGRLTEAFF.

At least ten counts were recorded for this clone. The chain has TRBV21-1 and TRBJ2-1; TRBD2 is taken as the D call from the table, unchecked against the DNA. TRBV21-1 constitutes a pseudogene. This CDR3 is 15 amino acids long. CDR3 loop: CASSRRLAPNNEQFF. The CDR3 DNA reads as TGTGCCAGCAGCAGACGACTAGCCCCCAACAATGAGCAGTTCTTC.

This clone was counted many times. The genes are TRBV4-3 and TRBJ2-7, with 8 bases lining up with TRBD1. V was pared by 1 base and J by 2 bases, with 7 bases of the junction left unmatched. The CDR3 runs 16 residues. The germline V gene has CDR1 LGHNA and CDR2 YSLEER. CDR3 loop: CASSQAGTGFPYEQYF. DNA of the CDR3: TGCGCCAGCAGCCAAGCAGGGACAGGATTCCCCTACGAGCAGTACTTC.

Ten or more counts support this clone. The CDR3 sequence is CSVGLAGRYEQYF. For the CDR3, the DNA is TGCAGCGTGGGACTAGCGGGTCGCTACGAGCAGTACTTC. This chain connects TRBV29-1 to TRBJ2-7; TRBD2 matches 12 bases. The CDR3 is 13 residues long. From germline, CDR1 is SQVTM and CDR2 ANQGSEA. V gave up 6 bases and J gave up 3 bases; unmatched junction bases: 3.

Ten or more counts support this clone. The V and J genes are TRBV19 and TRBJ2-2; D possibly corresponds to TRBD2 (5 bases). The CDR3 has 16 amino acids. Germline V gives CDR1 LNHDA, CDR2 SQIVND (reference sequence). V shed 4 bases and J shed 7 bases, with 19 bases lying between them. CDR3 coding DNA: TGTGCCAGTAGTACCCCCCGGACCGGGAAGGTCGGGGAGCTGTTTTTT. This gives the protein CASSTPRTGKVGELFF.

This clone came up many times. The chain employs TRBV6-5 and TRBJ1-4; D is undetermined. In germline, CDR1 is MNHEY, CDR2 SVGAGI. V shed 0 bases and J shed 4 bases, with 9 bases lying between them. The CDR3 is made up of 15 amino acids. DNA of the CDR3: TGTGCCAGCAGTTACTCGATCCAGAATAATGAAAAACTGTTTTTT. Translating gives CASSYSIQNNEKLFF.

The table lists this clone with many counts. The chain couples TRBV5-4 to TRBJ2-7; tentatively, D is TRBD1 (5 bases). The germline V and J ends were trimmed by 2 bases and 1 base, with 16 bases remaining between them. The CDR3 length is 16 residues. From germline, CDR1 is SGHNT and CDR2 YYREEE (reference sequence). CDR3 DNA: TGTGCCAGCAGCTTTTACAGGCACTCATTTTCCTACGAGCAGTACTTC. This codes for CASSFYRHSFSYEQYF. Together with reference TRBV5-4 and TRBJ2-7, the CDR3 gives the full variable domain: ETGVTQSPTHLIKTRGQQVTLRCSSQSGHNTVSWYQQALGQGPQFIFQYYREEENGRGNFPPRFSGLQFPNYSSELNVNALELDDSALYLCASSFYRHSFSYEQYFGPGTRLTVT.

This clone was recorded many times. The chain combines TRBV5-5 with TRBJ2-7; weak D call: TRBD1 (5 bases). The CDR3 covers 13 residues. Per germline, CDR1 SGHKS and CDR2 YYEKEE (reference sequence). The V end was cut by 1 base, the J end by 7 bases, with 12 bases between. For the CDR3, the DNA is TGTGCCAGCAGCTTGCAGGGTTTGGGGGAGCAGTACTTC. Amino acid sequence: CASSLQGLGEQYF.

This clone was picked up a small number of times. This chain uses TRBV27 with TRBJ2-5, with D possibly being TRBD1 (6 bases). Germline V gene lookup returns CDR1 MNHEY and CDR2 SMNVEV (reference sequence). The CDR3 totals 16 residues. The V end was cut by 5 bases, the J end by 3 bases, with 19 bases between. DNA for the CDR3: TGTGCCAGCAGTCCAAAACAGGACAGTGCTAAAGAGACCCAGTACTTC. Its translation: CASSPKQDSAKETQYF.

This clone was counted ten times or more. The gene calls are TRBV28 and TRBJ2-7, with D possibly TRBD1 on 5 matching bases. Trimming stripped 8 bases from V and 5 bases from J, with 19 bases between. The CDR3 runs to 14 residues. Looked up from germline, CDR1 is MDHEN and CDR2 is SYDVKM. The CDR3, as DNA: TGTGCCAGCCGGCCCCCGAAGGGGATCCACGAGCAGTACTTC. Encoded protein: CASRPPKGIHEQYF. Complete variable domain (other parts from reference TRBV28 and TRBJ2-7): DVKVTQSSRYLVKRTGEKVFLECVQDMDHENMFWYRQDPGLGLRLIYFSYDVKMKEKGDIPEGYSVSREKKERFSLILESASTNQTSMYLCASRPPKGIHEQYFGPGTRLTVT.

Many counts were recorded for this clone. The chain has TRBV11-1 and TRBJ2-7, with D unresolved. V was trimmed by 6 bases and J by 3 bases, leaving 15 bases between them. Germline V gene lookup returns CDR1 SGHAT and CDR2 FQDESV (reference sequence). The CDR3 runs 14 residues. This CDR3 is CASSSDLNHYEQYF. In DNA form, the CDR3 reads TGTGCCAGCAGTTCTGACTTGAACCACTACGAGCAGTACTTC.

This clone was observed a handful of times. The rearrangement joins TRBV30 to TRBJ2-5; 8 nucleotides agree with TRBD2. The CDR3 spans 14 residues. V gave up 0 bases and J gave up 5 bases; unmatched junction bases: 5. CDR1 and CDR2 (germline): GTSNPN, SVGIG (reference sequence). CDR3: CAWSVSGGAETQYF. Written as DNA, the CDR3 is TGTGCCTGGAGTGTCAGCGGGGGCGCGGAGACCCAGTACTTC.

This clone has a count of ten or more. This chain connects TRBV7-3 to TRBJ2-5; 8 bases align to TRBD2. The CDR3 has 15 residues. CDR1 SGHTA and CDR2 FQGTGA come from the germline V gene. Germline trimming cut 0 bases from V and 4 bases from J; bases unmatched to any gene: 4. CDR3 coding DNA: TGTGCCAGCAGCTTAACTAGCGGGGCGGGAGAGACCCAGTACTTC. This gives the protein CASSLTSGAGETQYF.

The chain employs TRBV6-5 and TRBJ1-1, with D unclear. Germline CDR1 is MNHEY and CDR2 is SVGAGI. This CDR3 contains 13 residues. V was trimmed by 5 bases and J by 4 bases, leaving 11 bases between them. The DNA for the CDR3 is TGTGCCAGCAGTGAGGTCTTAGGCACTGAAGCTTTCTTT. Protein: CASSEVLGTEAFF.

This clone was found many times. V gene TRBV7-8 combines with J gene TRBJ2-7, with 7 bases that match TRBD1. Germline CDR1 SGHVS, CDR2 FQNEAQ. Losses at the gene ends were 8 bases for V and 2 bases for J; bases not matched to a gene: 12. The CDR3 is made up of 15 amino acids. CDR3 protein: CASLPGTALTYEQYF. The DNA of the CDR3 is TGTGCCAGCCTTCCTGGGACAGCCCTAACCTACGAGCAGTACTTC.

This clone was picked up a small number of times. The genes are TRBV11-2 and TRBJ2-3; 15 nucleotides line up with TRBD2. The CDR3 covers 16 residues. V lost 5 bases and J lost 4; bases outside the gene matches: 4. Germline assignment: CDR1 SGHAT and CDR2 FQNNGV. CDR3 sequence (DNA): TGTGCCAGCAGCCCGGGACTAGCGGGGGGCCCAGATACGCAGTATTTT. Its protein product is CASSPGLAGGPDTQYF. Filled out from reference TRBV11-2 and TRBJ2-3, the complete variable domain reads EAGVAQSPRYKIIEKRQSVAFWCNPISGHATLYWYQQILGQGPKLLIQFQNNGVVDDSQLPKDRFSAERLKGVDSTLKIQPAKLEDSAVYLCASSPGLAGGPDTQYFGPGTRLTVL.

This chain uses TRBV5-1 with TRBJ2-5, with D hard to call. This CDR3 region has 14 residues. The V end was cut by 3 bases, the J end by 1 base, with 10 bases between. Looked up from germline, CDR1 is SGHRS and CDR2 is YFSETQ. The CDR3 region has the DNA TGCGCCAGCAGCTACCCTGAGTCCCAAGAGACCCAGTACTTC. Translation: CASSYPESQETQYF. Full variable domain (remainder filled in from reference TRBV5-1 and TRBJ2-5): KAGVTQTPRYLIKTRGQQVTLSCSPISGHRSVSWYQQTPGQGLQFLFEYFSETQRNKGNFPGRFSGRQFSNSRSEMNVSTLELGDSALYLCASSYPESQETQYFGPGTRLLVL.

This clone was observed many times. This chain connects TRBV9 to TRBJ1-3, with D unresolved. This CDR3 is 15 amino acids long. V lost 0 bases, J lost 0 bases, and 7 bases lay in between. The germline gives CDR1 SGDLS, CDR2 YYNGEE. This CDR3 is CASSVGRSSGNTIYF. The CDR3 region has the DNA TGTGCCAGCAGCGTAGGTAGGAGCTCTGGAAACACCATATATTTT.

The sample holds many counts of this clone. The chain is built from TRBV7-3 and TRBJ2-5; D is perhaps TRBD1 (5 bases). The CDR3 sequence is 14 residues long. Germline values: CDR1 SGHTA, CDR2 FQGTGA. Trimming pared 2 bases from V and 2 bases from J, leaving 9 bases between. This CDR3 is CASSLGPGQETQYF. For the CDR3, the DNA is TGTGCCAGCAGCTTAGGTCCAGGGCAAGAGACCCAGTACTTC.

This clone was detected many times. The chain has TRBV6-5 and TRBJ2-1; 7 bases match TRBD2. CDR3 length: 15 residues. Germline V gene data show CDR1 as MNHEY and CDR2 as SVGAGI. J was trimmed by 4 bases and V by 6 bases; bases with no gene match: 9. CDR3 coding DNA: TGTGCCAGCAGGGTTTTGGGAGGGTCATACAATGAGCAGTTCTTC. This encodes CASRVLGGSYNEQFF.

This clone showed up many times. In DNA, the CDR3 is TGTGCCAGCACTCCGGGGACTAACACCGGGGAGCTGTTTTTT. This gives the protein CASTPGTNTGELFF. The gene calls are TRBV6-4 and TRBJ2-2, with D perhaps matching TRBD2 (6 bases). Trimming cost V 7 bases and J 2 bases, with 11 bases left between them. There are 14 residues in the CDR3. Germline V gene sequence: CDR1 MRHNA, CDR2 SNTAGT.

This clone has ten or more counts. The chain recombines TRBV11-1 with TRBJ2-3; D is uncertain. The CDR3 runs 13 residues. CDR1 is SGHAT, CDR2 FQDESV, per germline (reference sequence). V was pared by 6 bases and J by 4 bases, with 11 bases between. The CDR3 DNA is TGTGCCAGCAGTCTGGGTGGGCCAGATACGCAGTATTTT. Translated: CASSLGGPDTQYF.

This clone was recorded many times. This sequence joins TRBV6-5 and TRBJ2-2; TRBD2 agrees at 12 bases. The germline CDR1 and CDR2 sequences are MNHEY and SVGAGI. This CDR3 contains 15 residues. V gave up 2 bases and J gave up 6 bases; unmatched junction bases: 1. The CDR3 region has the DNA TGTGCCAGCAGTTACACTAGCGGGGGGCCCGGGGAGCTGTTTTTT. It encodes CASSYTSGGPGELFF.

This clone has at least ten counts. The chain is built from TRBV4-3 and TRBJ2-3, with 10 bases aligning to TRBD2. The germline CDR1 and CDR2 sequences are LGHNA and YSLEER. Germline trimming cut 0 bases from V and 4 bases from J; bases unmatched to any gene: 10. CDR3 size: 18 residues. The CDR3: CASSQETLAGEVADTQYF. CDR3 in DNA: TGCGCCAGCAGCCAAGAAACCCTAGCGGGAGAGGTCGCAGATACGCAGTATTTT.

In its sample, this clone was seen many times. V gene TRBV11-2 combines with J gene TRBJ2-2; D gene ambiguous. The CDR3 covers 15 residues. Germline V gene data show CDR1 as SGHAT and CDR2 as FQNNGV. Between the trimmed V and J ends, which lost 6 bases and 3 bases, there was a span of 14 bases. CDR3 sequence reads: CASRSRLGYTGELFF. CDR3 DNA: TGTGCCAGCAGGTCCCGTCTAGGATACACCGGGGAGCTGTTTTTT.

This clone was counted many times. The J gene is TRBJ1-1, the V gene TRBV29-1; tentatively, D is TRBD1 (6 bases). The CDR3 has 13 amino acids. The germline V and J ends were trimmed by 7 bases and 1 base, with 13 bases remaining between them. The germline V gene encodes CDR1 SQVTM and CDR2 ANQGSEA. The CDR3 here is CSAVQGTNTEAFF. CDR3 nucleotide sequence: TGCAGCGCCGTACAGGGAACGAACACTGAAGCTTTCTTT.

This clone was counted at least ten times. The J gene is TRBJ1-2, the V gene TRBV5-4; TRBD1 aligns across 10 bases. The ends lost 4 bases at V and 2 bases at J; junction bases unmatched: 5. Germline values: CDR1 SGHNT, CDR2 YYREEE (reference sequence). CDR3 length: 15 amino acids. CDR3 region: CASSTTGGHNYGYTF. The CDR3, as DNA: TGTGCCAGCAGCACGACAGGGGGCCACAACTATGGCTACACCTTC.

This clone was counted at least ten times. The chain links TRBV12-5 to TRBJ2-3, with 9 bases lining up with TRBD2. The CDR3 contains 16 residues. The ends lost 2 bases at V and 1 base at J; junction bases unmatched: 4. Germline CDR1 is LGHNT and CDR2 is FRNRAP. The CDR3 protein is CASGLWRGGGTDTQYF. CDR3 bases: TGTGCTAGTGGTTTGTGGCGGGGGGGCGGCACAGATACGCAGTATTTT.